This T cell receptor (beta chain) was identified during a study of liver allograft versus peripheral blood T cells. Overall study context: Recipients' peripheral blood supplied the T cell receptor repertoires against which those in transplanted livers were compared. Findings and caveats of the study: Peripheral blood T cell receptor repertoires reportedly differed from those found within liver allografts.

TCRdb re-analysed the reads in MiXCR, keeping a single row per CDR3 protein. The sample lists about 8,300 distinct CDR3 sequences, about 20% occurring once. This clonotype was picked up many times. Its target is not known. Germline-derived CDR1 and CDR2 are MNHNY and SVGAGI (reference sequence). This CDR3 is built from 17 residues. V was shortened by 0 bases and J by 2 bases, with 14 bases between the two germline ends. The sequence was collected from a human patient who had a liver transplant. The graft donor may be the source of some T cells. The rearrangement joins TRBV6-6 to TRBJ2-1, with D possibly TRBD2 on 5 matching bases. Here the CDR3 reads CASSYSTGSDPYNEQFF. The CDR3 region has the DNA TGTGCCAGCAGTTACTCGACCGGTAGCGACCCCTACAATGAGCAGTTCTTC.